This TCR beta chain comes out of a study of cytomegalovirus exposure and HLA in healthy donors. Study results and limitations: It was reported that TCR beta sequences correctly inferred the HLA-A and HLA-B alleles for most subjects.

PCR was performed using 60 Vbeta and 13 Jbeta primers. Authors' data handling: In a later analysis, the count reached some 75 million unique TCR beta chains, with about 9.9 million shared. The assay was immunoSEQ multiplex PCR, and TCRdb's table has in-frame clones only and misses some. V and J calls plus clone size are reproduced from that table; the DNA served to infer D and trimming. The sample lists around 150,000 clones, around 72% occurring once. Turning to this clone: What it recognizes is unknown.

This TCR was sampled from a middle-aged man in good health and CMV-seronegative. Sequencing was performed on PBMCs.

CDR3 coding DNA: TGCAGCGTTGAACAGGCGGGGGCAGGTGAGCAGTTCTTC. Its protein is CSVEQAGAGEQFF. The chain employs TRBV29-1 and TRBJ2-1; D is perhaps TRBD2 (7 bases). This CDR3 contains 13 residues. Trimming stripped 2 bases from V and 9 bases from J, with 14 bases between. CDR1 is SQVTM and CDR2 is ANQGSEA in the germline V gene.